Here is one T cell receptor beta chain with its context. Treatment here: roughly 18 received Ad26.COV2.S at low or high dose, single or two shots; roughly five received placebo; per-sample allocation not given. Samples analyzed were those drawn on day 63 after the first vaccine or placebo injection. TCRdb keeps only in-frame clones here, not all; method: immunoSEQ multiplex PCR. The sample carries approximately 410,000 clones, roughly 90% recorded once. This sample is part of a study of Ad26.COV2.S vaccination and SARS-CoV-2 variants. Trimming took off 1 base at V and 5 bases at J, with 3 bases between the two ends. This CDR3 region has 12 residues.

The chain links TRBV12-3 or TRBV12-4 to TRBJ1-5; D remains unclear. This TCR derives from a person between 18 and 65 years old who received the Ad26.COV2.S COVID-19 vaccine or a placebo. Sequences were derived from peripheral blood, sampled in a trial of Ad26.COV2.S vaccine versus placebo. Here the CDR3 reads CASSLEDQPQHF. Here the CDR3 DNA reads TGTGCCAGCAGTTTAGAGGATCAGCCCCAGCATTTT.